A selection of T cell receptor beta chains follows, all from one sample in a study of early T cells in non-severe SARS-CoV-2 infection. TCRdb used MiXCR to reprocess the 5' RACE reads, holding one entry per CDR3 protein. The data contain fewer than 75,000 distinct CDR3 sequences, 20% to 25% of them singletons. This sample comprised whole blood, obtained at baseline. These receptors were collected from an adult who was a healthcare worker with PCR-confirmed SARS-CoV-2 infection or an uninfected control (not recorded which). The CDR3 runs from the conserved cysteine through the conserved F or W. The D gene is left open where the match is weak. The listing skips clone size in some rows; elsewhere it reads once, few, many or a size class.

clone_size j_call v_call d_call cdr3_aa cdr3_nt
- TRBJ1-1 TRBV29-1 - CSVVTGGNTEAFF TGCAGCGTTGTAACCGGGGGAAACACTGAAGCTTTCTTT
many TRBJ2-3 TRBV24-1 - CATSAGGTLVDTQYF TGTGCCACCAGTGCTGGGGGGACCCTGGTAGATACGCAGTATTTT
few TRBJ2-1 TRBV18 - CASSPYGGRHNEQFF TGTGCCAGCTCACCATACGGGGGGCGCCACAATGAGCAGTTCTTC
few TRBJ2-3 TRBV20-1 - CSARPIQRNTDTQYF TGCAGTGCTAGACCCATCCAGCGGAACACAGATACGCAGTATTTT
few TRBJ2-2 TRBV30 - CAWSSWGLNTGELFF TGTGCCTGGAGTTCTTGGGGACTTAACACCGGGGAGCTGTTTTTT
few TRBJ2-1 TRBV3-1 - CASSQAGGFSYNEQFF TGTGCCAGCAGCCAAGCCGGAGGTTTCTCCTACAATGAGCAGTTCTTC
few TRBJ2-5 TRBV2 - CASSEEDTEETQYF TGTGCCAGCAGTGAAGAGGACACCGAAGAGACCCAGTACTTC
- TRBJ2-7 TRBV6-1 - CASSEVLHTLSYEQYF TGTGCCAGCAGTGAAGTCCTTCACACCCTCTCCTACGAGCAGTACTTC
few TRBJ2-7 TRBV11-1 - CASSLAVGAYEQYF TGTGCCAGCAGCTTAGCGGTGGGCGCCTACGAGCAGTACTTC
many TRBJ2-7 TRBV20-1 - CSATQRAKGYEQYF TGCAGTGCTACTCAAAGGGCGAAAGGCTACGAGCAGTACTTC
many TRBJ1-3 TRBV30 - CAWRDGNTIYF TGTGCCTGGAGAGATGGAAACACCATATATTTT
few TRBJ2-1 TRBV5-1 - CASSLPDNEQFF TGCGCCAGCAGCTTACCAGACAATGAGCAGTTCTTC
few TRBJ2-3 TRBV10-3 - CATAGTAQYF TGTGCCACCGCTGGGACGGCGCAGTATTTT
few TRBJ1-2 TRBV19 - CASRGGGYGYTF TGTGCCAGTAGAGGCGGTGGCTATGGCTACACCTTC
- TRBJ2-1 TRBV10-3 - CAIMFGPSNEQFF TGTGCCATCATGTTTGGGCCCAGCAATGAGCAGTTCTTC
few TRBJ2-4 TRBV6-5 - CASSYDRRGIQYF TGTGCCAGCAGTTACGACAGGAGGGGCATTCAGTACTTC
- TRBJ2-1 TRBV28 TRBD1 CASRGTGVEQFF TGTGCCAGCAGGGGGACAGGGGTTGAGCAGTTCTTC
many TRBJ1-1 TRBV12-3/TRBV12-4 - CASSFKTEAFF TGTGCCAGCAGTTTTAAGACTGAAGCTTTCTTT
few TRBJ2-2 TRBV12-3/TRBV12-4 - CASSSQEGGELFF TGTGCCAGCAGTTCCCAGGAGGGCGGGGAGCTGTTTTTT
- TRBJ1-5 TRBV3-1 - CASSRQEGDSQHF TGTGCCAGCAGCCGTCAGGAAGGAGATTCCCAGCATTTT
- TRBJ1-1 TRBV30 TRBD1 CASGQGWGSNTEAFF TGTGCCTCGGGACAGGGTTGGGGCTCAAACACTGAAGCTTTCTTT
once TRBJ1-5 TRBV12-3/TRBV12-4 - CASSFEGSNQPQHF TGTGCCAGCAGTTTTGAGGGGAGCAATCAGCCCCAGCATTTT
- TRBJ1-6 TRBV25-1 TRBD1 CASSPIGQGGISPLHF TGTGCCAGCAGTCCGATCGGACAGGGAGGTATTTCACCCCTCCACTTT
- TRBJ2-2 TRBV7-9 - CATSGVTGELFF TGTGCCACATCGGGCGTAACCGGGGAGCTGTTTTTT
- TRBJ2-6 TRBV6-6 - CASSPNTLGANVLTF TGTGCCAGCAGCCCTAATACCCTTGGGGCCAACGTCCTGACTTTC
- TRBJ1-6 TRBV6-1 - CASWDGRNSPLHF TGTGCCAGCTGGGACGGCCGGAATTCACCCCTCCACTTT
- TRBJ2-1 TRBV4-2 - CASSQDPVMASDNEQFF TGTGCCAGCAGCCAAGATCCAGTGATGGCTAGTGACAATGAGCAGTTCTTC
- TRBJ2-2 TRBV20-1 - CSARSGRNTGELFF TGCAGTGCTAGGAGTGGTAGGAACACCGGGGAGCTGTTTTTT
- TRBJ2-1 TRBV5-1 - CASSFRGGEKQFF TGCGCCAGCAGCTTCCGGGGAGGTGAGAAGCAGTTCTTC
- TRBJ2-7 TRBV20-1 TRBD1 CSASGQGVEQYF TGCAGTGCTAGTGGACAGGGGGTCGAGCAGTACTTC
few TRBJ2-7 TRBV30 - CAWRDNYEQYF TGTGCCTGGAGGGACAATTACGAGCAGTACTTC
- TRBJ2-5 TRBV12-3/TRBV12-4 TRBD1 CASRGQVQETQYF TGTGCCAGCAGAGGACAGGTCCAAGAGACCCAGTACTTC
- TRBJ2-7 TRBV15 - CATSRDHEGSDEQYF TGTGCCACCAGCAGAGATCACGAGGGTTCAGACGAGCAGTACTTC
few TRBJ1-1 TRBV5-4 - CASSLSGGRSEAFF TGTGCCAGCAGCTTGTCGGGGGGGCGGAGTGAAGCTTTCTTT
- TRBJ2-5 TRBV7-7 - CASSMPSGQKETQYF TGTGCCAGCAGCATGCCAAGCGGGCAGAAAGAGACCCAGTACTTC
few TRBJ1-5 TRBV2 - CASSVMAVNQPQHF TGTGCCAGCAGTGTTATGGCAGTCAATCAGCCCCAGCATTTT
- TRBJ1-6 TRBV6-4 - CASRAGNSPLHF TGTGCCAGCAGGGCAGGGAATTCACCCCTCCACTTT
many TRBJ2-2 TRBV24-1 - CATSDSQSVLTGELFF TGTGCCACCAGTGATTCCCAGTCGGTGCTGACCGGGGAGCTGTTTTTT
- TRBJ1-2 TRBV10-3 - CAISENNYGYTF TGTGCCATCAGTGAGAACAACTATGGCTACACCTTC
few TRBJ1-1 TRBV7-8 - CASSLRGPNTEAFF TGTGCCAGCAGCTTAAGAGGACCTAACACTGAAGCTTTCTTT
- TRBJ1-1 TRBV6-6 - CASSYKGADTEAFF TGTGCCAGCAGTTACAAGGGAGCTGACACTGAAGCTTTCTTT
few TRBJ2-3 TRBV18 - CASSPPVRSDTQYF TGTGCCAGCTCACCACCGGTACGATCAGATACGCAGTATTTT
- TRBJ2-3 TRBV29-1 - CSVDVTGTPQYF TGCAGCGTTGATGTAACGGGGACGCCGCAGTATTTT
many TRBJ1-1 TRBV7-2 - CASSSMPGSEAFF TGTGCCAGCAGCTCGATGCCGGGATCTGAAGCTTTCTTT
few TRBJ1-2 TRBV6-6 - CASSSTGRGYGYTF TGTGCCAGCAGTTCTACAGGGAGGGGCTATGGCTACACCTTC
few TRBJ2-5 TRBV3-1 - CASSQDGGETQYF TGTGCCAGCAGCCAAGACGGGGGAGAGACCCAGTACTTC
- TRBJ2-5 TRBV5-1 TRBD1 CASSLGTGEETQYF TGCGCCAGCAGCCTGGGGACAGGGGAAGAGACCCAGTACTTC